These 13 T cell receptor beta chains share one sample of origin, sequenced in a study of T cells after yellow fever vaccination. From the 5' RACE reads, TCRdb called clonotypes with MiXCR, one entry per CDR3 protein. The data hold under 150,000 distinct CDR3 sequences, with approximately 14% observed a single time. The sequencing here drew on CD8+ T cells sorted from PBMCs, taken 5 days after the yellow fever booster vaccination. These receptors came from a young man who received the YFV17D yellow fever vaccine.

This clonotype was seen only a few times. This chain joins TRBV27 and TRBJ2-7; D uncertain. Germline CDR1 is MNHEY and CDR2 is SMNVEV (reference sequence). The CDR3 totals 13 residues. The V end lost 3 bases, the J end lost 3 bases, and 9 bases lay between the germline ends. The CDR3 DNA follows: TGTGCCAGCAGTTTCGGACGGAACTACGAGCAGTACTTC. Residues: CASSFGRNYEQYF.

This clonotype has just a few counts. The V gene is TRBV7-6, the J gene TRBJ2-1; D gene uncertain. V was shortened by 1 base and J by 1 base, with 8 bases between the two germline ends. CDR1 and CDR2 from the germline V gene are SGHVS and FNYEAQ. CDR3 length: 15 amino acids. CDR3 residues: CASSLEVGSYNEQFF. As DNA, the CDR3 is TGTGCCAGCAGCTTAGAAGTGGGTTCCTACAATGAGCAGTTCTTC.

This clonotype was seen only a few times. V is TRBV5-4 and J is TRBJ1-1; TRBD1 is a possible D gene (6 bases). CDR3 size: 14 residues. Between the trimmed V and J ends, which lost 2 bases and 2 bases, there was a span of 10 bases. Germline V gene lookup returns CDR1 SGHNT and CDR2 YYREEE (reference sequence). CDR3 sequence: CASSFGGGNTEAFF. In DNA form, the CDR3 reads TGTGCCAGCAGCTTCGGGGGCGGAAACACTGAAGCTTTCTTT.

As regards this clonotype: At one end the junction does not follow the germline gene, possibly because of a read error. The CDR3 is CANSEMGRRQADTQYF. The CDR3 region has the DNA TGTGCCAACAGTGAAATGGGACGGCGACAGGCAGATACGCAGTATTTT. The chain carries TRBV2 and TRBJ2-3; TRBD1 might be the D (6 bases). Germline V gene lookup returns CDR1 SNHLY and CDR2 FYNNEI. This CDR3 is 16 amino acids long. Full variable domain (remainder filled in from reference TRBV2 and TRBJ2-3): EPEVTQTPSHQVTQMGQEVILRCVPISNHLYFYWYRQILGQKVEFLVSFYNNEISEKSEIFDDQFSVERPDGSNFTLKIRSTKLEDSAMYFCANSEMGRRQADTQYFGPGTRLTVL.

J is TRBJ2-1 and V is TRBV20-1; 12 bases map to TRBD2. This CDR3 comprises 16 residues. After removal of 3 bases from V and 2 bases from J, the junction contained 5 bases not matched to a gene. Per germline, CDR1 DFQATT and CDR2 SNEGSKA (reference sequence). The chain's CDR3 is CSASPSGGATYNEQFF. Written as DNA, the CDR3 is TGCAGTGCTAGCCCTAGCGGGGGGGCTACCTACAATGAGCAGTTCTTC.

This clonotype was counted at least ten times. As DNA, the CDR3 is TGTGCCAGCAGTTACTCAACTGACAGATCAATCCCTGGGGCCAACGTCCTGACTTTC. This encodes CASSYSTDRSIPGANVLTF. The chain uses TRBV6-2 or TRBV6-3 and TRBJ2-6; TRBD1 might be the D (5 bases). The V end lost 0 bases, the J end lost 2 bases, and 17 bases lay between the germline ends. Germline CDR1 is MNHEY and CDR2 is SVGEGT. The CDR3 contains 19 residues.

CDR3 sequence: CASSFSQSYGYTF. CDR3 sequence (DNA): TGTGCCAGCAGTTTCAGTCAGTCCTATGGCTACACCTTC. The chain carries TRBV27 and TRBJ1-2; D unresolved. Trimming stripped 3 bases from V and 4 bases from J, with 9 bases between. Germline V lookup: CDR1 MNHEY, CDR2 SMNVEV (reference sequence). CDR3 length: 13 residues.

V and J are TRBV5-4 and TRBJ2-3; 7 bases are shared with TRBD2. The CDR3 runs 19 residues. Germline CDR1 is SGHNT and CDR2 is YYREEE (reference sequence). The ends lost 0 bases at V and 6 bases at J; junction bases unmatched: 19. CDR3 DNA sequence: TGTGCCAGCAGCTTGGCCAAGGCTAGCGGTACCCTATTGGCTGATACGCAGTATTTT. Translated: CASSLAKASGTLLADTQYF.

This clonotype turned up a few times. The chain uses TRBV4-1 and TRBJ2-7; D gene uncertain. The V end was cut by 0 bases, the J end by 3 bases, with 9 bases between. Germline CDR1 reads MGHRA; CDR2 reads YSYEKL. The CDR3 loop spans 14 amino acids. CDR3 DNA: TGCGCCAGCAGCCAAGAGAGAATAGGCTACGAGCAGTACTTC. Its protein is CASSQERIGYEQYF.

This clonotype was counted many times. V is TRBV7-6 and J is TRBJ1-1, with 8 bases aligning to TRBD1. Germline V gene sequence: CDR1 SGHVS, CDR2 FNYEAQ. This CDR3 region has 13 residues. V lost 5 bases and J lost 4; bases outside the gene matches: 3. The DNA for the CDR3 is TGTGCCAGCAGCCCAGGGGGCCTCACTGAAGCTTTCTTT. Protein sequence: CASSPGGLTEAFF.

V gene TRBV30 combines with J gene TRBJ2-3; D perhaps matches TRBD1 (6 bases). The CDR3 loop spans 16 amino acids. The germline V gene has CDR1 GTSNPN and CDR2 SVGIG (reference sequence). The ends were cut back, 0 bases at V and 0 bases at J, with 13 bases in the middle. The CDR3 DNA reads as TGTGCCTGGAGTGTGGACAGAACCTCTAGCACAGATACGCAGTATTTT. As protein: CAWSVDRTSSTDTQYF.

This clonotype was seen a few times. V gene TRBV2 combines with J gene TRBJ2-7; 9 bases fit TRBD1. CDR1 is SNHLY, CDR2 FYNNEI, per germline. With V trimmed by 4 bases and J by 3 bases, 10 bases remained unmatched. The CDR3 has 16 residues. The CDR3 spells CASSGLPGTGLYEQYF. The CDR3 DNA reads TGTGCCAGCAGTGGGCTGCCCGGGACAGGGCTCTACGAGCAGTACTTC. Looking up the rest from reference TRBV2 and TRBJ2-7 gives the full variable domain: EPEVTQTPSHQVTQMGQEVILRCVPISNHLYFYWYRQILGQKVEFLVSFYNNEISEKSEIFDDQFSVERPDGSNFTLKIRSTKLEDSAMYFCASSGLPGTGLYEQYFGPGTRLTVT.

This clonotype occurred a few times. V and J are TRBV4-3 and TRBJ2-7; 10 bases are shared with TRBD2. CDR1 and CDR2 (germline): LGHNA, YSLEER. The CDR3 spans 14 residues. V trimming: 4 bases; J trimming: 7 bases; junction bases outside the gene matches: 7. CDR3: CASSPGAGGFEQYF. The DNA for the CDR3 is TGCGCCAGCAGCCCGGGAGCGGGGGGGTTTGAGCAGTACTTC.